The clone carrying this T cell receptor (beta chain) appeared a single time. The method was immunoSEQ multiplex PCR; TCRdb's version includes in-frame clones alone and lacks a portion of them. The table lists 250,000 or so clones, just under 90% of them singletons. These data originate in a study of blood T cell repertoires in COVID-19. This TCR was sampled from a man aged 45-65 years who had been exposed to COVID-19. Sequenced material: PBMCs or T cells enriched from blood (not recorded which).

The CDR3 coding sequence is TGCGCCAGCTCTCGACAGAGTAATAATTCACCCCTCCACTTT. Translated, it gives CASSRQSNNSPLHF. V is TRBV5-1 and J is TRBJ1-6; weak D call: TRBD1 (5 bases). The V gene lost 7 bases and the J gene lost 5 bases, with 13 bases spanning the gap. This CDR3 comprises 14 residues. Germline CDR1 and CDR2: SGHRS and YFSETQ.